The rows below give T cell receptor beta chains drawn from one sample of a study of graft-versus-host responses after intestinal transplantation. The table came from immunoSEQ multiplex PCR; TCRdb's copy has only in-frame clones and leaves some out. The repertoire consists of about 97,000 clones, with roughly 90% occurring once and the leading ten covering about 16%. The sample consisted of PBMCs, taken 450 to 480 days after intestinal transplant. The receptors here all came from a human patient who received an intestinal transplant, so some T cells may come from the graft donor. Each CDR3 is given with its conserved first and last residue. The D gene is left open where the match is weak. Clone size is given for some rows only: seen once, a few or many times, or a class if the clone is expanded.

.	TRBV4-1	.	TRBJ1-1	16	CASSRGGAGLNTEAFF	TGCGCCAGCAGCCGGGGGGGTGCAGGTCTGAACACTGAAGCTTTCTTT
.	TRBV12-5	.	TRBJ2-3	15	CASGFEGLGTDTQYF	TGTGCTAGTGGTTTCGAGGGGCTGGGTACAGATACGCAGTATTTT
.	TRBV6-1	.	TRBJ1-1	15	CASSVLGTGNTEAFF	TGTGCCAGCAGTGTCCTAGGGACGGGGAACACTGAAGCTTTCTTT
.	TRBV29-1	TRBD1	TRBJ1-1	16	CSVDPQGAGGHTEAFF	TGCAGCGTTGACCCACAGGGGGCGGGGGGTCACACTGAAGCTTTCTTT
.	TRBV2	.	TRBJ2-3	15	CASDFQGGAGDTQYF	TGTGCCAGCGATTTCCAAGGTGGCGCCGGAGATACGCAGTATTTT
.	TRBV7-9	.	TRBJ2-3	16	CASSPLRRGLTYTQYF	TGTGCCAGCAGCCCGCTCCGGCGGGGGCTCACCTATACGCAGTATTTT
.	TRBV4-1	.	TRBJ2-3	20	CASSHSGFLFAGESTDTQYF	TGCGCCAGCAGCCATTCAGGGTTTCTTTTTGCAGGGGAAAGCACAGATACGCAGTATTTT
.	TRBV9	TRBD2	TRBJ2-5	16	CASSPRPGLVGETQYF	TGTGCCAGCAGCCCCCGCCCGGGACTAGTTGGAGAGACCCAGTACTTC
.	TRBV10-3	.	TRBJ2-5	14	CAISEWAGQETQYF	TGTGCCATCAGTGAGTGGGCAGGGCAAGAGACCCAGTACTTC
.	TRBV6-5	.	TRBJ1-1	11	CASSLGTEAFF	TGTGCCAGCAGCTTAGGGACTGAAGCTTTCTTT
once	TRBV5-4	TRBD2	TRBJ2-1	14	CASSLTTSGGASFF	TGTGCCAGCAGCTTAACGACTAGCGGGGGGGCTTCGTTCTTC
.	TRBV5-4	.	TRBJ1-2	15	CASSLERGVAYGYTF	TGTGCCAGCAGCTTGGAGCGGGGTGTGGCCTATGGCTACACCTTC
.	TRBV7-8	TRBD1	TRBJ1-5	16	CASSPRDRGLNQPQHF	TGTGCCAGCAGCCCTCGGGACAGGGGCCTCAATCAGCCCCAGCATTTT
.	TRBV9	TRBD2	TRBJ2-1	16	CASSVGSSGGLGEQFF	TGTGCCAGCAGCGTAGGGAGTAGCGGGGGCCTCGGTGAGCAGTTCTTC
.	TRBV27	TRBD2	TRBJ2-2	16	CASSPPGRGNTGELFF	TGTGCCAGCAGTCCCCCCGGGAGGGGGAACACCGGGGAGCTGTTTTTT
.	TRBV5-1	.	TRBJ1-5	14	CASSLWGGNQPQHF	TGCGCCAGCAGCTTGTGGGGGGGGAATCAGCCCCAGCATTTT
.	TRBV18	.	TRBJ2-7	16	CASSPPNGVPGYEQYF	TGTGCCAGCTCACCACCGAACGGGGTGCCGGGTTACGAGCAGTACTTC